Only a few counts were recorded for the clone carrying this T cell receptor (beta chain). Antigen specificity is unknown. TCRdb fed the 5' RACE reads into MiXCR, producing one record per CDR3 protein. The sample carries a few hundred thousand distinct CDR3 sequences, approximately 8% recorded once. The data stem from a study of T cells after yellow fever vaccination. Overall study findings and caveats: CD4 and CD8 compartments shared a small share of clonotypes. Post-booster repertoires again held most primary-vaccination clones (about 96% CD4, 85% to 90% CD8). FACS-sorted repertoires might harbor abundant contaminating clonotypes from the bulk population. A faster peak, day 5 versus 15, was reached by the weaker secondary response.

V lost 0 bases and J lost 4, with 9 bases in between. The V gene's germline CDR1 is DFQATT and CDR2 SNEGSKA (reference sequence). The CDR3 totals 13 residues. The rearrangement links TRBV20-1 to TRBJ1-2, with D possibly matching TRBD1 (6 bases). The sample consisted of PBMCs, taken around 45 days after the first yellow fever vaccination. The clonotype was recovered from a man aged 18 to 29 who received the YFV17D yellow fever vaccine. The CDR3 region has the DNA TGCAGTGCTAGAGAAGGACAGTCCTATGGCTACACCTTC. This translates into CSAREGQSYGYTF.